The TCR beta chain described here comes from a study of T cells after yellow fever vaccination. There are a few counts of this clonotype. Its antigen is unidentified. Conversion of TCR transcripts into cDNA relied on 5'RACE template switching, which added a universal primer site and UMIs. TCRdb re-called the 5' RACE reads with MiXCR, one entry per CDR3 protein. The sample holds under 350,000 distinct CDR3 sequences, 4.1% seen once. Whole-study findings and limits: Clonotypes shared by both compartments, CD4 and CD8, made up a small share. Faster peaking, at day 5 versus 15, marked a secondary response that was weaker.

This clonotype was sampled from a young man who received the YFV17D yellow fever vaccine. This specimen was PBMCs, taken 5 days after the yellow fever booster vaccination.

CDR3 residues: CASSQDLGDYEAFF. The CDR3 DNA reads as TGCGCCAGCAGCCAAGATCTTGGTGACTATGAAGCTTTCTTT. The V and J genes are TRBV4-3 and TRBJ1-1; no reliable D call. CDR3 length equals 14 residues. Germline V CDR1 and CDR2: LGHNA, YSLEER. Trimming took 0 bases from V and 7 from J, leaving 12 bases between them.